The source of this TCR beta chain is a study of OX40 agonist ivuxolimab in advanced cancers. The CDR3 sequence is 15 residues long. Germline V gene sequence: CDR1 SGHAT, CDR2 FQDESV (reference sequence). Trimming left V 4 bases short and J 2 bases short, with 15 bases between. Sequenced by immunoSEQ multiplex PCR; TCRdb stores in-frame clones only, minus some. The sample lists about 54,000 clones; about 89% were seen once. Study findings and constraints: Clonal expansion by week 6 occurred in CD4+ and CD8+ blood T cells (at 0.1 to 3.0 mg/kg).

With respect to this clone: Its antigen is undetermined.

The origin of this receptor is an adult with an advanced solid tumor such as melanoma, head and neck, liver or kidney cancer. Sequencing was performed on CD4+ or CD8+ T cells sorted from blood, taken in a trial of the OX40 agonist ivuxolimab. This chain joins TRBV11-1 and TRBJ2-7; the D call may be TRBD1 or TRBD2 (5 bases each). CDR3 sequence: CASSWTGTVTYEQYF. Written as DNA, the CDR3 is TGTGCCAGCAGCTGGACCGGGACGGTTACCTACGAGCAGTACTTC.